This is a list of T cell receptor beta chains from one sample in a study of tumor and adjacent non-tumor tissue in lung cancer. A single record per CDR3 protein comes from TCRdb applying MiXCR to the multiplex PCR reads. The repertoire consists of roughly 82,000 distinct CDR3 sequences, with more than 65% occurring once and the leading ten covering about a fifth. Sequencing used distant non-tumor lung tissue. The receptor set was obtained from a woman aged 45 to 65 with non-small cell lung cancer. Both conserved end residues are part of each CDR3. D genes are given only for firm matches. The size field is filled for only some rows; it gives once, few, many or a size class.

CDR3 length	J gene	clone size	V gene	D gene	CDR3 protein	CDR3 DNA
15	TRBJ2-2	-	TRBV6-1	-	CASNRGRGYTGEQFF	TGTGCTTCGAATAGGGGGAGGGGGTACACCGGGGAGCAGTTTTTT
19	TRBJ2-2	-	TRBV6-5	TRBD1	CASSFRPPGQGRRTGELFF	TGTGCCAGCAGCTTTCGTCCTCCGGGACAGGGGAGAAGGACCGGGGAGCTGTTTTTT
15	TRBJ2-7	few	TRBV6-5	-	CASSYEAGAPLEEYF	TGTGCCAGCAGTTACGAAGCAGGAGCCCCCTTGGAGGAGTACTTC
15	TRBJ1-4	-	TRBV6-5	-	CASSYSGAEGEKLFF	TGCGCCAGCAGTTACTCGGGGGCTGAAGGTGAAAAACTGTTTTTT
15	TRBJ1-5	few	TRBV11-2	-	CASGLSGGIDRPQHF	TGTGCCAGCGGGCTCTCCGGGGGAATTGATCGGCCCCAGCATTTT
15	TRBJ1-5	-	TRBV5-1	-	CASSSGQWGSQPQHF	TGCGCCAGCAGCTCGGGGCAGTGGGGGAGTCAGCCCCAGCATTTT
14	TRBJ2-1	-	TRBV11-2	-	CSSTVGGIYYEQFF	TGTTCCAGCACCGTTGGCGGTATCTACTATGAGCAGTTCTTC
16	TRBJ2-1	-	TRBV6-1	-	CAAARGTGVAYNEQFF	TGTGCCGCGGCTAGGGGTACGGGAGTTGCCTATAATGAGCAGTTCTTC
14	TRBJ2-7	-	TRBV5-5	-	CASSSEALPYEQYF	TGTGCCAGCAGCTCGGAAGCCTTACCTTACGAGCAGTACTTC
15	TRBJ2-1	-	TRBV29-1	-	CIVELSGSSYNEQSF	TGCATCGTTGAACTGTCCGGAAGCTCATACAACGAGCAGTCCTTC
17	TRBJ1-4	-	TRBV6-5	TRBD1	CASSHLNPGGSNVKLSF	TGTGCCAGCAGCCATCTTAATCCAGGGGGCTCTAACGTAAAACTGTCTTTT
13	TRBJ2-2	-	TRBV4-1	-	CASSRFSIGELFF	TGCGCCAGCAGCCGATTTAGTATCGGGGAGCTGTTTTTT
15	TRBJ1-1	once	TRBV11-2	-	CASSFPGRRLRDAFF	TGTGCCAGCAGCTTCCCTGGCAGGAGGCTACGAGACGCTTTCTTT
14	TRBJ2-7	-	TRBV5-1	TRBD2	CASKSPSGNYEQYF	TGCGCCAGCAAATCTCCTAGCGGAAATTACGAGCAGTACTTC
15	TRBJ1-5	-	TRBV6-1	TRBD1	CASSIRRDSRQPQHF	TGTGCCAGCAGTATACGCCGGGACAGTCGTCAGCCCCAACATTTT
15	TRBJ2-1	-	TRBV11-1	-	CASSPTPSTGDDQLF	TGTGCCAGCAGCCCGACTCCTTCGACGGGCGACGATCAGTTATTC
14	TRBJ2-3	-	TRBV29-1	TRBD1	CSTILTGPTDTQYF	TGCAGTACCATACTGACAGGGCCCACAGATACGCAGTACTTT
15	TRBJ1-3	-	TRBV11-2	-	CASCADVNSGNTIYF	TGTGCCAGCTGCGCAGACGTGAACTCTGGAAACACCATATATTTT
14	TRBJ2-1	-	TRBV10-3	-	CANSPAGSYNKQFF	TGTGCCAATTCCCCCGCCGGCTCATACAATAAGCAATTCTTC
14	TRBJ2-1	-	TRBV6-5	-	CVSSTYLDWAKQFF	TGTGTCAGCAGTACGTACTTAGATTGGGCCAAGCAGTTCTTC
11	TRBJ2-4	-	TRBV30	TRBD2	CAGRGLNNQYF	TGTGCCGGGAGGGGCTTAAACAATCAGTACTTC
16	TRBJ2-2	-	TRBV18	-	CASSPRGTANTGELFF	TGTGCCAGCTCCCCCCGGGGGACAGCAAACACCGGGGAGCTGTTTTTT
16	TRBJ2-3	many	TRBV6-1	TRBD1	CASSEETGGGADTQYF	TGTGCCAGCAGTGAAGAGACAGGGGGAGGAGCAGATACGCAGTATTTT
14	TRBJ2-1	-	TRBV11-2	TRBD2	CASSIAGGTSGQFF	TGTGCCAGCAGCATAGCTGGGGGGACTAGTGGGCAGTTCTTC
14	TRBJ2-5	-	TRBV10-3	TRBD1	CAISETGQEVTQYF	TGTGCCATCAGTGAGACGGGACAGGAAGTGACCCAGTACTTC
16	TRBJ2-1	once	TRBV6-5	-	CASSLLDNPTYNEQFF	TGTGCTAGCAGTCTCCTGGACAACCCTACCTACAATGAGCAATTCTTC